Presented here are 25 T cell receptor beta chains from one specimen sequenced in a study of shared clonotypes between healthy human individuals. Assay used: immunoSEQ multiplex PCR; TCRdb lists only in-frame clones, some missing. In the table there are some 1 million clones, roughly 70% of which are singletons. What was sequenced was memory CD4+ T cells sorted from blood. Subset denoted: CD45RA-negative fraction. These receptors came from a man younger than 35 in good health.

Written as DNA, the CDR3 is TGTGCCAGCAGAGAGACAGTCTCCAATGAGCAGTTCTTC. This sequence encodes CASRETVSNEQFF. This chain connects TRBV2 to TRBJ2-1, with D maybe TRBD1 (5 bases). CDR3 length: 13 residues. Trimming pared 6 bases from V and 6 bases from J, leaving 12 bases between. The germline gives CDR1 SNHLY, CDR2 FYNNEI.

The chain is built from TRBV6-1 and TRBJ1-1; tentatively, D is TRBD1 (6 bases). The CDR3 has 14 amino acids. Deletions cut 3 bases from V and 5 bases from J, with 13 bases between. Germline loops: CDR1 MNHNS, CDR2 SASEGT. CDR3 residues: CASSDRRGKTEAFF. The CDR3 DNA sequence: TGTGCCAGCAGTGACCGCAGGGGAAAGACTGAAGCTTTCTTT.

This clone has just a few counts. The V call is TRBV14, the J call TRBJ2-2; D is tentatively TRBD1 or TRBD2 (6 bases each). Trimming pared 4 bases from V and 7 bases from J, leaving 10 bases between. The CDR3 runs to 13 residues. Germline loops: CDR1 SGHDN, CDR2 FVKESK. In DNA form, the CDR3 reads TGTGCCAGCAGCCCGGGGGCTGGCGGGGAGCTGTTTTTT. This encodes CASSPGAGGELFF.

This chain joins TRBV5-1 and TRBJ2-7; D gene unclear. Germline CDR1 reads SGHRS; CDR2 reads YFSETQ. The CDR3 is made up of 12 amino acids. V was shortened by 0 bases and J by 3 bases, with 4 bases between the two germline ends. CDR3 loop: CASSLGYYEQYF. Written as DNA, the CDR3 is TGCGCCAGCAGCTTGGGCTACTACGAGCAGTACTTC.

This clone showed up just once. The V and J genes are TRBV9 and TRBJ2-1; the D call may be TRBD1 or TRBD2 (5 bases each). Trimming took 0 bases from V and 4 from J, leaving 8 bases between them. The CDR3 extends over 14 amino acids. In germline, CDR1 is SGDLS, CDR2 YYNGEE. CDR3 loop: CASSVAGPYNEQFF. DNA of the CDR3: TGTGCCAGCAGCGTAGCGGGGCCTTACAATGAGCAGTTCTTC.

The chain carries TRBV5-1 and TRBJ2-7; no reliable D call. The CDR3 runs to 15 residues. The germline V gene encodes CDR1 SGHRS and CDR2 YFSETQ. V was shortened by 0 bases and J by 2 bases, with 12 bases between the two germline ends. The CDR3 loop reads CASSLAPTVAYEQYF. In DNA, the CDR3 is TGCGCCAGCAGCTTGGCGCCGACGGTGGCCTACGAGCAGTACTTC.

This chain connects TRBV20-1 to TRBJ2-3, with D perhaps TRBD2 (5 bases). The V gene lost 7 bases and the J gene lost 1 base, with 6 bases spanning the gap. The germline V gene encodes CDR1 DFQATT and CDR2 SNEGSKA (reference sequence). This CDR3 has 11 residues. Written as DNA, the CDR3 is TGCAGTGGGACTCGCACAGATACGCAGTATTTT. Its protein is CSGTRTDTQYF.

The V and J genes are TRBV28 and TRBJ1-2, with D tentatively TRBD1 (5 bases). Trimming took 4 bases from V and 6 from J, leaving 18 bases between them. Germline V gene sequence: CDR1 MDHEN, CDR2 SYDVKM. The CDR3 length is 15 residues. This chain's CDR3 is CASSSSRTGGDGYTF. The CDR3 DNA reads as TGTGCCAGCAGTTCCTCCCGGACTGGGGGGGATGGCTACACCTTC.

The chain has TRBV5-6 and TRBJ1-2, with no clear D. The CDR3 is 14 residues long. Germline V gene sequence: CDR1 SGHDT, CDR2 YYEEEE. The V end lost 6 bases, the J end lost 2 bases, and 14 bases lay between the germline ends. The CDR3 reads CASTLGRGNYGYTF. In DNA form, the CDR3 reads TGTGCCAGCACCCTAGGCCGCGGCAACTATGGCTACACCTTC. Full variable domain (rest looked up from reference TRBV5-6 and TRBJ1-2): DAGVTQSPTHLIKTRGQQVTLRCSPKSGHDTVSWYQQALGQGPQFIFQYYEEEERQRGNFPDRFSGHQFPNYSSELNVNALLLGDSALYLCASTLGRGNYGYTFGSGTRLTVV.

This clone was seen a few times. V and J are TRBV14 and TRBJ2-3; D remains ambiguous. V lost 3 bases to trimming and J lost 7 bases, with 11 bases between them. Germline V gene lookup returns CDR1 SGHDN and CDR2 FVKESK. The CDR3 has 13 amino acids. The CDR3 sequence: CASSHPGPNTQYF. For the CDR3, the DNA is TGTGCCAGCAGCCACCCCGGCCCGAATACGCAGTATTTT.

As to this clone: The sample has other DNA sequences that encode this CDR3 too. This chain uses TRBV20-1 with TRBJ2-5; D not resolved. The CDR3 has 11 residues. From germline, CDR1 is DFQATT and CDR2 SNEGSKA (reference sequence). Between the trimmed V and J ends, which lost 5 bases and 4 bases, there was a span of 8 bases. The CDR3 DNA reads TGCAGTGCTTGGGGTGGAGAGACCCAGTACTTC. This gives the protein CSAWGGETQYF.

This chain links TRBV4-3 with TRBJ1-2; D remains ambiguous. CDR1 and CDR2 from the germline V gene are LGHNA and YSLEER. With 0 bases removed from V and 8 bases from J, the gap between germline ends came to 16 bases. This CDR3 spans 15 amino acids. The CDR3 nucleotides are TGCGCCAGCAGCCAAGATACGGCAGGTCATATGGGCTACACCTTC. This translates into CASSQDTAGHMGYTF.

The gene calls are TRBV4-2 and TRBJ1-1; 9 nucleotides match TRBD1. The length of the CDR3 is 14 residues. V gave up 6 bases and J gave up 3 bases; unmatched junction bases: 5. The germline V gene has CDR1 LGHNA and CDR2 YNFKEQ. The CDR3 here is CASRSDRGHTEAFF. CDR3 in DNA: TGTGCCAGCAGATCGGACAGGGGTCACACTGAAGCTTTCTTT.

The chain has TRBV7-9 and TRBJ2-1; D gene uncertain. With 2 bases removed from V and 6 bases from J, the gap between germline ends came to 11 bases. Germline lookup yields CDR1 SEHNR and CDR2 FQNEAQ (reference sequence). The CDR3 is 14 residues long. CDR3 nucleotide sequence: TGTGCCAGCAGCTTAAGGCTCGGAGTCAATGAGCAGTTCTTC. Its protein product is CASSLRLGVNEQFF.

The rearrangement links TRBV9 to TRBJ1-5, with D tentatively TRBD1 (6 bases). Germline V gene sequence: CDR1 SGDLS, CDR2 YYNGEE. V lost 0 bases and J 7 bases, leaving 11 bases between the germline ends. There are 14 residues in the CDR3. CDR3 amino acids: CASSVEGGRQPQHF. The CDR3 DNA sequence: TGTGCCAGCAGCGTAGAAGGGGGTCGACAGCCCCAGCATTTT. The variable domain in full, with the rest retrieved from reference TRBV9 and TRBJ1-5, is DSGVTQTPKHLITATGQRVTLRCSPRSGDLSVYWYQQSLDQGLQFLIQYYNGEERAKGNILERFSAQQFPDLHSELNLSSLELGDSALYFCASSVEGGRQPQHFGDGTRLSIL.

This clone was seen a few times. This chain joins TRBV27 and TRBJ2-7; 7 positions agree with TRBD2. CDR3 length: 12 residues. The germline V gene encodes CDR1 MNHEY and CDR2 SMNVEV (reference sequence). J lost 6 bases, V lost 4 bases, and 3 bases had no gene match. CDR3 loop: CASSWTGGEQYF. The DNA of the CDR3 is TGTGCCAGCAGTTGGACGGGAGGCGAGCAGTACTTC.

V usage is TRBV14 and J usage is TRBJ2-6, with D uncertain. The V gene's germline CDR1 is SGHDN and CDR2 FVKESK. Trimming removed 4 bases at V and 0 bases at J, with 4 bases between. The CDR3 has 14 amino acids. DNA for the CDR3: TGTGCCAGCAGCCGGGGCTCTGGGGCCAACGTCCTGACTTTC. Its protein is CASSRGSGANVLTF.

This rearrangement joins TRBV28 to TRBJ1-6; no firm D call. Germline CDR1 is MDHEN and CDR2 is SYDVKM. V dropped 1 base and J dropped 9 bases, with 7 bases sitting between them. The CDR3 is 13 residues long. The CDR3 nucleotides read TGTGCCAGCAGTTTATTTCCAGGTTCACCCCTCCACTTT. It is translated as CASSLFPGSPLHF.

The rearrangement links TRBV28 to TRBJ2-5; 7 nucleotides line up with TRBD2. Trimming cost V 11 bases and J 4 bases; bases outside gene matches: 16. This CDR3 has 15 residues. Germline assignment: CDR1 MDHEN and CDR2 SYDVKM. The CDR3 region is CASMGGGLSLETQYF. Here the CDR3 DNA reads TGTGCCTCGATGGGCGGGGGTCTTTCCTTAGAGACCCAGTACTTC.

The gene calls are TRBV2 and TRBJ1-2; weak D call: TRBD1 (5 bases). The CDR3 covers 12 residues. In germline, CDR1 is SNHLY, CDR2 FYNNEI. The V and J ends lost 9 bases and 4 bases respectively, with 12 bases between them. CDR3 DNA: TGTGCCAGAAAGGAGGGGTTCTATGGCTACACCTTC. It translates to CARKEGFYGYTF.

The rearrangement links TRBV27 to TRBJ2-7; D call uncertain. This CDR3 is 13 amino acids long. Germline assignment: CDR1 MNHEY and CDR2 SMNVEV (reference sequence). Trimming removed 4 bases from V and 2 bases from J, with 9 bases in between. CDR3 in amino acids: CASSYKETYEQYF. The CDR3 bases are TGTGCCAGCAGTTACAAAGAAACCTACGAGCAGTACTTC.

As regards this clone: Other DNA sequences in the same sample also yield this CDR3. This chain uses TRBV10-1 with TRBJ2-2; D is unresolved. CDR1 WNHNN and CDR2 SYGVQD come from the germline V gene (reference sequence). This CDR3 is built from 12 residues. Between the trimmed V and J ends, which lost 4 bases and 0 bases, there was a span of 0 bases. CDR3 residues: CASSANTGELFF. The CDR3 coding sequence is TGCGCCAGCAGTGCGAACACCGGGGAGCTGTTTTTT.

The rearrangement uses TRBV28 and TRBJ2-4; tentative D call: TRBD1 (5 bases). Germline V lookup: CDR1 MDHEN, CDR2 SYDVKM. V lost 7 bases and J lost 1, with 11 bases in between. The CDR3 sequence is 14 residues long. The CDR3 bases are TGTGCCAGCACCCGGACAATGGCCAAAAACATTCAGTACTTC. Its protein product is CASTRTMAKNIQYF.

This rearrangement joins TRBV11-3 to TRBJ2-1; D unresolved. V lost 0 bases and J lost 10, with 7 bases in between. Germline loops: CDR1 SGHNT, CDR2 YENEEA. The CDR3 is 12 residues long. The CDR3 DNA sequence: TGTGCCAGCAGCTTAGATCCCGGGGAGCAGTTCTTC. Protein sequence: CASSLDPGEQFF.

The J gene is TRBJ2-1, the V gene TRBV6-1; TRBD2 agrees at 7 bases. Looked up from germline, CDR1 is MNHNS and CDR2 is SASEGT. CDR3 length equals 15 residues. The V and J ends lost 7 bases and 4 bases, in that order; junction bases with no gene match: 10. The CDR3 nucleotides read TGTGCCAGCACTCCTCTTGCTAGCGGATACAATGAGCAGTTCTTC. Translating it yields CASTPLASGYNEQFF.